The clone carrying this TCR beta chain was recorded many times. Its antigen remains unknown. This record comes from a study of molecular identifiers for immune sequencing clone quantification. Germline V gene sequence: CDR1 SNHLY, CDR2 FYNNEI. The ends lost 6 bases at V and 2 bases at J; junction bases unmatched: 3. This CDR3 contains 13 residues. TCRdb called the PCR reads again in MiXCR, with one record for every CDR3 protein. The data contain more than 550,000 distinct CDR3 sequences, about 25% of them singletons. Each library that profiled naive CD8 cells came from 20,000 to 1,000,000 sorted cells with 10%, 30% or 50% RNA. When naive CD8 T cells were sorted, they were gated as CD8+CD4-CCR7+CD45RA+. Overall study findings and caveats: Clones that exceeded 20 RNA copies held over 99% of effector molecules, yet under 1% in naive cells.

The rearrangement joins TRBV2 to TRBJ1-2, with 7 positions matching TRBD1. The clonotype originates from a human donor in good health. Some libraries in this study had Jurkat cell RNA spiked in. The sample consisted of naive CD8+ T cells from blood, with Jurkat cell RNA spiked in. Specified subset: FACS-sorted CD8+CD4-CCR7+CD45RA+ naive T cells. The CDR3 is CASRSGQNYGYTF. CDR3 coding DNA: TGTGCCAGCAGGTCGGGACAGAACTATGGCTACACCTTC.